These 10 T cell receptor beta chains were all obtained from the same sample, sequenced in a study of identical twins. TCRdb fed the 5' RACE reads into MiXCR, producing one record per CDR3 protein. The table includes 400,000 to 550,000 distinct CDR3 sequences, approximately 24% detected once. This sample also appeared in a second study, on T cells expressing NK-cell markers.

Sequencing used CD4+ T cells sorted from blood. These receptors originate from a woman in her late teens or twenties in good health.

This clonotype came up a few times. The rearrangement joins TRBV6-5 to TRBJ2-3; D is uncertain. The CDR3 length is 14 residues. V was cut by 0 bases and J by 2 bases, with 6 bases left in between. The germline V gene has CDR1 MNHEY and CDR2 SVGAGI. The chain's CDR3 is CASSYSDHTDTQYF. In DNA form, the CDR3 reads TGTGCCAGCAGTTACTCGGACCACACAGATACGCAGTATTTT.

The gene calls are TRBV7-2 and TRBJ2-1; 9 positions agree with TRBD1. The trim removed 6 bases at V and 14 bases at J, leaving 8 bases unmatched. The CDR3 loop spans 12 amino acids. Germline V lookup: CDR1 SGHTA, CDR2 FQGNSA. The CDR3 DNA follows: TGTGCCAGCAGTCCACAGGGGGCTGTTGAGTTCTTC. Amino acid sequence: CASSPQGAVEFF. Drawing the rest from reference TRBV7-2 and TRBJ2-1, the complete variable domain is GAGVSQSPSNKVTEKGKDVELRCDPISGHTALYWYRQSLGQGLEFLIYFQGNSAPDKSGLPSDRFSAERTGGSVSTLTIQRTQQEDSAVYLCASSPQGAVEFFGPGTRLTVL.

This clonotype was seen more than once but under ten times. The V gene is TRBV20-1, the J gene TRBJ1-1, with TRBD1 identical over 9 bases. V shed 6 bases and J 10 bases; nucleotides not matched to a gene: 12. This CDR3 is 13 amino acids long. Germline CDR1 is DFQATT and CDR2 is SNEGSKA (reference sequence). CDR3 nucleotides: TGCAGTGCCCTCGGACAGGGGAGGAATGCAGCTTTCTTT. This encodes CSALGQGRNAAFF.

J is TRBJ1-2 and V is TRBV25-1; no definite D call. Germline V gives CDR1 MGHDK, CDR2 SYGVNS. CDR3 length: 13 amino acids. V lost 4 bases, J lost 6 bases, and 12 bases lay in between. Written as DNA, the CDR3 is TGTGCCAGCAGTGCGGCAGGTCGGGATGGCTACACCTTC. It specifies CASSAAGRDGYTF.

The chain employs TRBV3-1 and TRBJ1-6; no clear D gene. Germline values: CDR1 LGHDT, CDR2 YNNKEL (reference sequence). The CDR3 has 13 amino acids. Trimming shortened V by 2 bases and J by 11 bases, and 10 bases separated the two germline ends. The CDR3 sequence: CASSQRVGPPLHF. CDR3 DNA sequence: TGTGCCAGCAGCCAACGGGTTGGACCACCCCTCCACTTT.

CDR3: CSAGPGTSGGTQYF. The CDR3 nucleotides read TGCAGTGCTGGCCCAGGGACTAGCGGGGGGACCCAGTACTTC. The chain employs TRBV20-1 and TRBJ2-5, with 14 nucleotides matching TRBD2. The V gene end was trimmed by 5 bases and the J gene end by 7 bases; junction bases not matched to a gene: 6. Looked up from germline, CDR1 is DFQATT and CDR2 is SNEGSKA (reference sequence). The CDR3 length is 14 residues.

The chain is built from TRBV10-3 and TRBJ2-1; D tentatively fits TRBD1 or TRBD2 (5 bases each). This CDR3 is 14 amino acids long. With 6 bases removed from V and 4 bases from J, the gap between germline ends came to 13 bases. Germline V gene sequence: CDR1 ENHRY, CDR2 SYGVKD. The CDR3 protein is CAIRGDGSYNEQFF. The CDR3 DNA is TGTGCCATCAGGGGGGACGGCAGTTACAATGAGCAGTTCTTC.

This rearrangement joins TRBV11-3 to TRBJ2-3; D perhaps matches TRBD2 (6 bases). V was clipped by 2 bases and J by 4 bases, with 13 bases between them. The CDR3 has 15 amino acids. From germline, CDR1 is SGHNT and CDR2 YENEEA. The CDR3 DNA is TGTGCCAGCAGCTTAAATATAGGGGAGGCAGATACGCAGTATTTT. This translates into CASSLNIGEADTQYF. Complete variable domain (other parts from reference TRBV11-3 and TRBJ2-3): EAGVVQSPRYKIIEKKQPVAFWCNPISGHNTLYWYLQNLGQGPELLIRYENEEAVDDSQLPKDRFSAERLKGVDSTLKIQPAELGDSAVYLCASSLNIGEADTQYFGPGTRLTVL.

This clonotype has a handful of counts. The rearrangement joins TRBV28 to TRBJ1-2; D possibly corresponds to TRBD1 (6 bases). The germline gives CDR1 MDHEN, CDR2 SYDVKM. Between the trimmed V and J ends, which lost 6 bases and 4 bases, there was a span of 12 bases. The CDR3 totals 13 residues. The CDR3 DNA reads as TGTGCCAGCAGCTCCTACAGGGCCTATGGCTACACCTTC. Its translation: CASSSYRAYGYTF.

The genes are TRBV15 and TRBJ2-5; D gene uncertain. This CDR3 is built from 17 residues. The V end was cut by 2 bases, the J end by 2 bases, with 18 bases between. The germline CDR1 and CDR2 sequences are LNHNV and YYDKDF (reference sequence). CDR3 residues: CATSRTAGRRRQETQYF. CDR3 DNA sequence: TGTGCCACCAGCAGAACCGCCGGACGTCGGCGTCAAGAGACCCAGTACTTC.